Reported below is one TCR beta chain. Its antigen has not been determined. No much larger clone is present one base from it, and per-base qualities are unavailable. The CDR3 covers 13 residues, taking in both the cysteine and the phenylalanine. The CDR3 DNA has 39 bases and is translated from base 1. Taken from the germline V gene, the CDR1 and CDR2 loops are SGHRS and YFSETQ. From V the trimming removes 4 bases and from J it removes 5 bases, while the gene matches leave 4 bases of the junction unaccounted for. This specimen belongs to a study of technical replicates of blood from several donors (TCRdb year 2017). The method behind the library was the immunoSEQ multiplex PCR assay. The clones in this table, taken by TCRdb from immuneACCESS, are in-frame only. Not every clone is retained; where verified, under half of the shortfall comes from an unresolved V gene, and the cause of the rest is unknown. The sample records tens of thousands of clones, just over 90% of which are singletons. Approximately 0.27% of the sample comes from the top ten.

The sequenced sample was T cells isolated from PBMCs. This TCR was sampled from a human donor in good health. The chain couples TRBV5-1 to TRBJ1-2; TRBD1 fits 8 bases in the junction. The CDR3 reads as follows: CASSMDREYGYTF. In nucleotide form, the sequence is TGCGCCAGCAGCATGGACAGGGAGTATGGCTACACCTTC.